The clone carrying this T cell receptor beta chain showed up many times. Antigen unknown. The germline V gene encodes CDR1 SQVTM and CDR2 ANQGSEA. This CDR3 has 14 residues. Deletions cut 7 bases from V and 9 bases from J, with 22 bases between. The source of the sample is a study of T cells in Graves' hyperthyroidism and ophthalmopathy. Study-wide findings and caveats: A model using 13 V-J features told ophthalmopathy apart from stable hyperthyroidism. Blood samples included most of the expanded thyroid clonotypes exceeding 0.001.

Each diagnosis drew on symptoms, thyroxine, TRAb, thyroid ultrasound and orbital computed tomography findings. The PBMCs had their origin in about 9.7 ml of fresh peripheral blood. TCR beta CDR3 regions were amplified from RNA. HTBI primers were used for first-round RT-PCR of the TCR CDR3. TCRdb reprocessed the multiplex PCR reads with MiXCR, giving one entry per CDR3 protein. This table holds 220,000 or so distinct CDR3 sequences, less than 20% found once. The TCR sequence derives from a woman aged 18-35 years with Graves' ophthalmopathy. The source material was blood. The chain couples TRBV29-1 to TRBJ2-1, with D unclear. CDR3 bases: TGCAGCGCAGCCCCTGGAGATAAGGATTCTGAGCAGTTCTTC. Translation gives CSAAPGDKDSEQFF.